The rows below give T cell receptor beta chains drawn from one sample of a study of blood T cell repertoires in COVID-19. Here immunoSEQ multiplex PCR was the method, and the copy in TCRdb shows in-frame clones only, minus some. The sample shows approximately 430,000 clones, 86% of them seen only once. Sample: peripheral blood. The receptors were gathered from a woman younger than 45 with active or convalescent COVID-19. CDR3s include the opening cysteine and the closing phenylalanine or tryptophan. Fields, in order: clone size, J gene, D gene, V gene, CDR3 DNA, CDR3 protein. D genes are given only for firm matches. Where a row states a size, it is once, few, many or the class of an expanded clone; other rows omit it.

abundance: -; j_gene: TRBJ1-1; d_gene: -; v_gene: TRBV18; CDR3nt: TGTGCCAGCTCACGGGGTGGCGGGGGAAGGGACACTGAAGCTTTCTTT; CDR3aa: CASSRGGGGRDTEAFF
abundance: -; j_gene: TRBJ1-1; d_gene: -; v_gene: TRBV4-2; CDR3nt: TGTGCCAGCAGCCAAGCAGCCACTACGGCGAACACTGAAGCTTTCTTT; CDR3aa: CASSQAATTANTEAFF
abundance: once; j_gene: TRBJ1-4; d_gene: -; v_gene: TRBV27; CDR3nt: TGTGCCAGCAGTAAACGGGGAGGAGGAGATGAAAAACTGTTTTTT; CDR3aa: CASSKRGGGDEKLFF
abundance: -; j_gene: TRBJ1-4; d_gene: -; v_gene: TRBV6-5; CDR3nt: TGTGCCAGCTGTACAGGGCCTAATGAAAAACTGTTTTTT; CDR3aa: CASCTGPNEKLFF
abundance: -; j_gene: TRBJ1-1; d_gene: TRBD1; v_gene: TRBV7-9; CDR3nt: TGTGCCAGCAGCCCGGGACAGGGGAACACTGAAGCTTTCTTT; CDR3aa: CASSPGQGNTEAFF
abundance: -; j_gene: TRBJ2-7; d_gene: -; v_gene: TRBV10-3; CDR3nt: TGTGCCATCAGTGAGTTAGAGGGTTACGAGCAGTACTTC; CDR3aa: CAISELEGYEQYF
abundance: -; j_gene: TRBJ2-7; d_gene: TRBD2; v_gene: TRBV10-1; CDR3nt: TGCGCCGTCGTTGGACTAGCGGGAGGGCCGTTCGAGCAGTACTTC; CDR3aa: CAVVGLAGGPFEQYF
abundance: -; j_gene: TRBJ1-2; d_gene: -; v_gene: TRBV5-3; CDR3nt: TGTGCCAGATCTCGAGAGGGATGCTATGGCTACACCTTC; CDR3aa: CARSREGCYGYTF
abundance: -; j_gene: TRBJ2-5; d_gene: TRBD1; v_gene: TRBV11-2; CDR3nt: TGTGCCAGCAGCCGCGACAGGGCAGGGACCCAGTACTTC; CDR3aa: CASSRDRAGTQYF
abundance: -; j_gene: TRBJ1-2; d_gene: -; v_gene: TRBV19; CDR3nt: TGTGCCAGTAAGAGGGAGGAGGGGCCTAACTATGGCTACACCTTC; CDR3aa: CASKREEGPNYGYTF
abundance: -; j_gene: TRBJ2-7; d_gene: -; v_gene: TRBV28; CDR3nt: TGTGCCAGCAGTGCAGGCTACGAGCAGTACTTC; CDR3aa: CASSAGYEQYF
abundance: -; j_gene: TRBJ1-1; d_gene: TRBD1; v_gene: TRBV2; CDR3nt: TGTGCCAGCTCCCGGGACAGGTCTAACACTGAAGCTTTCTTT; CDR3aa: CASSRDRSNTEAFF
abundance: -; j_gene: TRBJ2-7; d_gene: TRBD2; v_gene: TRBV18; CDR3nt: TGTGCCAGCTCACCAGGGAGCGGGATGACCTACGAGCAGTACTTC; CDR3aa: CASSPGSGMTYEQYF
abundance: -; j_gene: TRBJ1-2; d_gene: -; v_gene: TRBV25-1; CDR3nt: TGTGCCAGCAGTGAACAGGGGTTCTATGGGGGCTATGGCTACACCTTC; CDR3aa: CASSEQGFYGGYGYTF
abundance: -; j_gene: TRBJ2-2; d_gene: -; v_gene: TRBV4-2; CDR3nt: TGTGCCAGCAGCCAAAACGGGGGAACGAACACCGGGGAGCTGTTTTTT; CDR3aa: CASSQNGGTNTGELFF
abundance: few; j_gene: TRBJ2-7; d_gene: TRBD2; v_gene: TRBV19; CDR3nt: TGTGCCAGTACTAAGACTAGCGGCTACGAGCAGTACTTC; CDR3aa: CASTKTSGYEQYF
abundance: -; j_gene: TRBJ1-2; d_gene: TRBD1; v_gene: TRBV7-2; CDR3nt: TGTGCCAGCAGCTTAGGACAGGGGGCCTACTATGGCTACACCTTC; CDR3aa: CASSLGQGAYYGYTF
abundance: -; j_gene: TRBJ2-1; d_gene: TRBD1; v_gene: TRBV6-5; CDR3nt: TGTGCCAGCAGTCGGACAGGGGATAATTACAATGAGCAGTTCTTC; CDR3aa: CASSRTGDNYNEQFF
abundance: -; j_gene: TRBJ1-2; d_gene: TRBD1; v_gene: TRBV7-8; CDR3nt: TGTGCCAGCAGCTTAGGTGGCGGGACGGACAGGGGGTGCACCTTC; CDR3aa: CASSLGGGTDRGCTF
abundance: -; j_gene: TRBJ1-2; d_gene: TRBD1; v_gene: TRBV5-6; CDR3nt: TGTGCCAGCAGCTTGGACAGGGGTAACTATGGCTACACCTTC; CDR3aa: CASSLDRGNYGYTF
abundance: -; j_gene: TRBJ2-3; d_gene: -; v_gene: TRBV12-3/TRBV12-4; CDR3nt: TGTGCCAGCAGACTGGTAGATACGCAGTATTTT; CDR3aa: CASRLVDTQYF
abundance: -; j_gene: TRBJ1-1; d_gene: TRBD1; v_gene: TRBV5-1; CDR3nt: TGCGCCAGCAGCCAGAATCTTGCAGGGGGGATCACTGAAGCTTTCTTT; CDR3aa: CASSQNLAGGITEAFF
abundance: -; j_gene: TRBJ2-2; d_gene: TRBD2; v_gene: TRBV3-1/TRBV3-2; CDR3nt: TGTGCCAGCAATCCTAGCGGGAGAAACACCGGGGAGCTGTTTTTT; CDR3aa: CASNPSGRNTGELFF
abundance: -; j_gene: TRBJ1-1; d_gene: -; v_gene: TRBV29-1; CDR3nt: TGCAGCGTTGCAGGGTTATACTACACTGAAGCTTTCTTT; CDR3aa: CSVAGLYYTEAFF
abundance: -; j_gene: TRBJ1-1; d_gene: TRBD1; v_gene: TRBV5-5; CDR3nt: TGTGCCAGCAGCTACGAACCGGGACAGGGGAACACTGAAGCTTTCTTT; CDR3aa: CASSYEPGQGNTEAFF
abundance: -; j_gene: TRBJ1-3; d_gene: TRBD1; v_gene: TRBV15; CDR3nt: TGTGCCACCAGCAGGGGGACAGACCCTGGAAACACCATATATTTT; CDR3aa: CATSRGTDPGNTIYF
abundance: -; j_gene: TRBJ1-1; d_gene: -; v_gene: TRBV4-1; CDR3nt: TGCGCCAGCAGCCAACCCGGACAGTACACTGAAGCTTTCTTT; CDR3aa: CASSQPGQYTEAFF
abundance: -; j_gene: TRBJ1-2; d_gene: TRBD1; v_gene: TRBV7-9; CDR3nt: TGTGCCAGCAGCGAACCGGGACAGGGGGCGCAGGGCTACACCTTC; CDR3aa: CASSEPGQGAQGYTF
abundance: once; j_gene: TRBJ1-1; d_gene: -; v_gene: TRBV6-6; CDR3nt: TGTGCCAGCACCATAATCATACAGGGTCGAAACACTGAAGCTTTCTTT; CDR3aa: CASTIIIQGRNTEAFF
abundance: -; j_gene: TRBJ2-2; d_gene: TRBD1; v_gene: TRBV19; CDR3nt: TGTGCCAGTAGTTCCTACCGGGGACAGGGAAACACCGGGGAGCTGTTTTTT; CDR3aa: CASSSYRGQGNTGELFF
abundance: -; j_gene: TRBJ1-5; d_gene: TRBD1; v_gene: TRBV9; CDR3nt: TGTGCCAGCAGCCCTTCGCAATTTTCCGGGACAGGGTTTCAGCCCCAGCATTTT; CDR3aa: CASSPSQFSGTGFQPQHF
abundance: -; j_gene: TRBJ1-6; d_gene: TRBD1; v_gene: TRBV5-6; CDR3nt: TGTGCCAGCAGCGGTTCAGGGGGATCCTATAATTCACCCCTCCACTTT; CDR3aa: CASSGSGGSYNSPLHF
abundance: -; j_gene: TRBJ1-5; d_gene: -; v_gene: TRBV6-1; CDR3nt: TGTGCCAGCAGTGAACAGGTGGAAAATCAGCCCCAGCATTTT; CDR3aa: CASSEQVENQPQHF
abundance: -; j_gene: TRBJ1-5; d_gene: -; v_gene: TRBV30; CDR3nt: TGTGCCTGGAGTAGCATAAATAGCAATCAGCCCCAGCATTTT; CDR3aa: CAWSSINSNQPQHF
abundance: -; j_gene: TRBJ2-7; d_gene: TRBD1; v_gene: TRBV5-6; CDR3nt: TGTGCCAGCAGCCTAGACAGGGCCCTCTACGAGCAGTACTTC; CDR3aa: CASSLDRALYEQYF
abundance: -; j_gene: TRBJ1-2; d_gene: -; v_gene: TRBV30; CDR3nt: TGTGCCTGGGACACCAGGGGAATCAACTATGGCTACACCTTC; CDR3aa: CAWDTRGINYGYTF
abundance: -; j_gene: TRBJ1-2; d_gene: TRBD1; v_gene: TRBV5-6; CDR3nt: TGTGCCAGCATACTGACAGGGGATATATCTAACTATGGCTACACCTTC; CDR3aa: CASILTGDISNYGYTF
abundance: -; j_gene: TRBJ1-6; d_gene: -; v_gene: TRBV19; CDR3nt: TGTGCCAGTAGTATAGGCGGTGGCGGACCCCTCCACTTT; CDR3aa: CASSIGGGGPLHF
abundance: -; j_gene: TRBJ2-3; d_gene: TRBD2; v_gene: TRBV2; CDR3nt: TGTGCCAGCAGTCCAAGTACAGGGACTAGCGGGGGGAGAGATACGCAGTATTTT; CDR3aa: CASSPSTGTSGGRDTQYF
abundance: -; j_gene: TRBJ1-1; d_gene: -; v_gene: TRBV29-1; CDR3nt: TGCAGCGTTGAAAGCCAGACTAACACTGAAGCTTTCTTT; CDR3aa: CSVESQTNTEAFF
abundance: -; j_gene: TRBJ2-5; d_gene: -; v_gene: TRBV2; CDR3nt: TGTGCCAGCAGTCCCGCCCGGGGAGAGACCCAGTACTTC; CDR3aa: CASSPARGETQYF
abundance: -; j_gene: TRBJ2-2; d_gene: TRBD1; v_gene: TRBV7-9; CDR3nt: TGTGCCAGCAGCTTGGCAGGGGGCACCGGGGAGCTGTTTTTT; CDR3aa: CASSLAGGTGELFF